The 27 T cell receptor beta chains presented below share a single source sample, sequenced in a study of blood T cell repertoires in COVID-19 (dated by TCRdb to the early 2020s). Libraries were prepared through the immunoSEQ multiplex PCR assay. As stored in TCRdb, this immuneACCESS dataset retains in-frame rearrangements with V and J assigned. A fraction of the clones does not appear; measured against another copy, unresolved V genes explain less than half of the discrepancy, and the remainder lacks a known reason. This sample is represented by a few hundred thousand clones; about four fifths of them were singletons. The leading ten clones occupy approximately 3% of the sample. Source material: peripheral blood. Source of these receptors: a woman aged 25-40 years who had recovered from COVID-19.

This chain links TRBV19 with TRBJ2-2, with TRBD2 matching over 9 bases. Germline values: CDR1 LNHDA, CDR2 SQIVND (reference sequence). This CDR3 has 16 residues. Trimming took 3 bases from V and 4 from J; bases not matched to a gene: 6. CDR3 bases: TGTGCCAGTAGTATGAGTTCTAGCGGGGTCACCGGGGAGCTGTTTTTT. It codes for CASSMSSSGVTGELFF.

The J gene is TRBJ2-5, the V gene TRBV18, with TRBD1 matching over 10 bases. This CDR3 has 17 amino acids. Germline V CDR1 and CDR2: KGHSH, LQKENI. V shed 1 base and J 2 bases; nucleotides not matched to a gene: 7. The DNA for the CDR3 is TGTGCCAGCTCACCACGACCTGGGACAGGGGATCAAGAGACCCAGTACTTC. This sequence encodes CASSPRPGTGDQETQYF.

The sample holds one count of this clone. The identical CDR3 is also encoded by other nucleotide sequences in the sample. The chain joins TRBV11-2 to TRBJ1-5, with a weak D call TRBD1 (5 bases). Trimming took off 4 bases at V and 7 bases at J, with 11 bases between the two ends. The CDR3 loop spans 13 amino acids. CDR1 SGHAT and CDR2 FQNNGV come from the germline V gene. CDR3 coding DNA: TGTGCCAGCAGCTCGGGGGGGGAACAGCCCCAGCATTTT. The encoded protein is CASSSGGEQPQHF.

This rearrangement joins TRBV2 to TRBJ2-5; TRBD2 might be the D (5 bases). Trimming removed 6 bases at V and 5 bases at J, with 13 bases between. CDR1 and CDR2 from the germline V gene are SNHLY and FYNNEI. The CDR3 runs to 13 residues. The CDR3 DNA sequence: TGTGCCAGCAGCTACACTAGTTTCGAGACCCAGTACTTC. The encoded protein is CASSYTSFETQYF. Looking up the rest from reference TRBV2 and TRBJ2-5 gives the full variable domain: EPEVTQTPSHQVTQMGQEVILRCVPISNHLYFYWYRQILGQKVEFLVSFYNNEISEKSEIFDDQFSVERPDGSNFTLKIRSTKLEDSAMYFCASSYTSFETQYFGPGTRLLVL.

This chain joins TRBV10-3 and TRBJ2-2, with 8 bases that match TRBD2. The trim removed 6 bases at V and 0 bases at J, leaving 3 bases unmatched. This CDR3 spans 15 amino acids. CDR1 is ENHRY and CDR2 is SYGVKD in the germline V gene. CDR3 loop: CAIRKAGANTGELFF. The CDR3 coding sequence is TGTGCCATCAGGAAAGCGGGGGCGAACACCGGGGAGCTGTTTTTT.

The chain recombines TRBV9 with TRBJ1-1, with 7 bases identical to TRBD1. The trim removed 4 bases at V and 1 base at J, leaving 10 bases unmatched. CDR1 is SGDLS and CDR2 is YYNGEE in the germline V gene. The length of the CDR3 is 16 residues. In DNA, the CDR3 is TGTGCCAGCAGCTCTAATCCGGGACAGAAGAACACTGAAGCTTTCTTT. It codes for CASSSNPGQKNTEAFF.

Concerning this clone itself: The same CDR3 arises from other DNA sequences in this sample as well. The rearrangement joins TRBV9 to TRBJ1-4, with D perhaps TRBD1 (6 bases). V was cut by 4 bases and J by 4 bases, with 14 bases left in between. Germline V gives CDR1 SGDLS, CDR2 YYNGEE. CDR3 size: 15 residues. CDR3 sequence (DNA): TGTGCCAGCAGCACCCCACAGGGTGGTAATGAAAAACTGTTTTTT. Amino acids: CASSTPQGGNEKLFF.

The chain joins TRBV7-9 to TRBJ2-3; 8 bases are shared with TRBD1. J gave up 0 bases and V 5 bases, and 1 base lay outside the gene matches. CDR3 length: 14 amino acids. Germline CDR1 and CDR2: SEHNR and FQNEAQ (reference sequence). The CDR3 spells CASSRQGSTDTQYF. CDR3 coding DNA: TGTGCCAGCAGCCGACAGGGGAGCACAGATACGCAGTATTTT.

The V gene is TRBV28, the J gene TRBJ2-5; 7 positions match TRBD2. Germline CDR1 reads MDHEN; CDR2 reads SYDVKM. The V segment lost 8 bases and the J segment 5 bases; nucleotides outside the gene matches: 5. The CDR3 runs 12 residues. CDR3: CASAHGRETQYF. DNA of the CDR3: TGTGCCAGCGCGCACGGGAGGGAGACCCAGTACTTC.

The V and J genes are TRBV10-2 and TRBJ1-1; D is perhaps TRBD1 (5 bases). The CDR3 has 14 residues. V was pared by 6 bases and J by 3 bases, with 14 bases between. Germline CDR1 is WSHSY and CDR2 is SAAADI. The CDR3 sequence: CASRARERDTEAFF. CDR3 sequence (DNA): TGCGCCAGCAGAGCCAGGGAACGCGACACTGAAGCTTTCTTT.

V gene TRBV7-3 combines with J gene TRBJ2-2, with 8 nucleotides matching TRBD1. Per germline, CDR1 SGHTA and CDR2 FQGTGA. The CDR3 is 15 amino acids. Trimming cost V 4 bases and J 5 bases; bases outside gene matches: 6. The CDR3 loop reads CASSSQGAGTGELFF. CDR3 DNA: TGTGCCAGCAGCTCTCAGGGGGCGGGGACCGGGGAGCTGTTTTTT.

The V gene is TRBV19, the J gene TRBJ2-7, with TRBD1 matching 11 bases. Germline CDR1 LNHDA, CDR2 SQIVND (reference sequence). Losses at the gene ends were 1 base for V and 6 bases for J; bases not matched to a gene: 2. The CDR3 is 14 residues long. CDR3 DNA sequence: TGTGCCAGTAGTATAGTGGGACAGGGGGTCGAGCAGTACTTC. As protein: CASSIVGQGVEQYF. Drawing the rest from reference TRBV19 and TRBJ2-7, the complete variable domain is DGGITQSPKYLFRKEGQNVTLSCEQNLNHDAMYWYRQDPGQGLRLIYYSQIVNDFQKGDIAEGYSVSREKKESFPLTVTSAQKNPTAFYLCASSIVGQGVEQYFGPGTRLTVT.

The chain carries TRBV5-5 and TRBJ1-5; D is ambiguous. The V end lost 1 base, the J end lost 0 bases, and 14 bases lay between the germline ends. Per the germline V gene, CDR1 is SGHKS and CDR2 is YYEKEE (reference sequence). The CDR3 runs to 17 residues. CDR3 sequence (DNA): TGTGCCAGCAGCTTGTCGTCCGGGTCTTATAGCAATCAGCCCCAGCATTTT. Translating it yields CASSLSSGSYSNQPQHF. The variable domain in full, with the rest retrieved from reference TRBV5-5 and TRBJ1-5, is DAGVTQSPTHLIKTRGQQVTLRCSPISGHKSVSWYQQVLGQGPQFIFQYYEKEERGRGNFPDRFSARQFPNYSSELNVNALLLGDSALYLCASSLSSGSYSNQPQHFGDGTRLSIL.

A single count supports this clone. This chain uses TRBV28 with TRBJ2-7, with 13 bases lining up with TRBD2. This CDR3 comprises 17 residues. Germline CDR1 and CDR2: MDHEN and SYDVKM. V was pared by 5 bases and J by 2 bases, with 9 bases of the junction left unmatched. The CDR3 DNA reads as TGTGCCAGCAGTAATGTCGGGACTAGCGGGAAAGCCTACGAGCAGTACTTC. Amino acid sequence: CASSNVGTSGKAYEQYF. Drawing the rest from reference TRBV28 and TRBJ2-7, the complete variable domain is DVKVTQSSRYLVKRTGEKVFLECVQDMDHENMFWYRQDPGLGLRLIYFSYDVKMKEKGDIPEGYSVSREKKERFSLILESASTNQTSMYLCASSNVGTSGKAYEQYFGPGTRLTVT.

CDR3 loop: CASSDRGNEAFF. CDR3 nucleotide sequence: TGTGCCAGCAGTGACAGGGGTAACGAAGCTTTCTTT. The gene calls are TRBV6-1 and TRBJ1-1; TRBD1 is a possible D gene (6 bases). The CDR3 contains 12 residues. Trimming removed 3 bases from V and 8 bases from J, with 10 bases in between. The V gene's germline CDR1 is MNHNS and CDR2 SASEGT.

This clone was counted once. The chain joins TRBV12-5 to TRBJ1-1; no reliable D call. Germline V CDR1 and CDR2: LGHNT, FRNRAP. V lost 1 base and J lost 3, with 15 bases in between. The CDR3 runs 16 residues. CDR3 amino acids: CASGLAPGMGDTEAFF. The CDR3 nucleotides are TGTGCTAGTGGTTTGGCACCAGGTATGGGCGACACTGAAGCTTTCTTT.

V gene TRBV5-1 combines with J gene TRBJ2-5; 7 bases match TRBD2. Germline values: CDR1 SGHRS, CDR2 YFSETQ. Losses at the gene ends were 4 bases for V and 4 bases for J; bases not matched to a gene: 10. The CDR3 extends over 15 amino acids. This chain's CDR3 is CASSPASIAGETQYF. CDR3 in DNA: TGCGCCAGCAGCCCGGCCTCGATAGCGGGAGAGACCCAGTACTTC.

This sequence joins TRBV12-3 or TRBV12-4 and TRBJ2-7; weak D call: TRBD2 (5 bases). This CDR3 has 13 amino acids. Trimming removed 4 bases at V and 2 bases at J, with 9 bases between. CDR3 in DNA: TGTGCCAGCAGTTCGACTATTCCCTACGAGCAGTACTTC. It codes for CASSSTIPYEQYF.

The gene calls are TRBV11-2 and TRBJ2-4, with D possibly being TRBD2 (5 bases). CDR1 and CDR2 from the germline V gene are SGHAT and FQNNGV. V was pared by 5 bases and J by 0 bases, with 14 bases between. The CDR3 runs 16 residues. The CDR3 protein is CASSPTLVIAKNIQYF. CDR3 bases: TGTGCCAGCAGCCCCACACTAGTCATAGCCAAAAACATTCAGTACTTC.

The genes are TRBV29-1 and TRBJ2-2; TRBD1 aligns across 8 bases. Germline assignment: CDR1 SQVTM and CDR2 ANQGSEA. There are 16 residues in the CDR3. Trimming at V came to 0 bases and at J to 5 bases, leaving 8 bases not matched to a gene. CDR3 amino acids: CSVEDPGQGGTGELFF. For the CDR3, the DNA is TGCAGCGTTGAAGATCCCGGACAGGGTGGAACCGGGGAGCTGTTTTTT.

The CDR3 sequence is CASSLAAGPYEQYF. Written as DNA, the CDR3 is TGCGCCAGCAGCTTGGCCGCGGGCCCCTACGAGCAGTACTTC. V usage is TRBV5-1 and J usage is TRBJ2-7, with D possibly matching TRBD2 (5 bases). This CDR3 comprises 14 residues. Trimming removed 0 bases at V and 2 bases at J, with 9 bases between. Germline loops: CDR1 SGHRS, CDR2 YFSETQ.

The gene calls are TRBV6-4 and TRBJ2-5, with 7 bases matching TRBD2. The CDR3 has 18 amino acids. Unmatched junction bases numbered 19, after V lost 5 bases and J lost 4 bases. CDR1 and CDR2 (germline): MRHNA, SNTAGT. The DNA of the CDR3 is TGTGCCAGCAGTTCAGTCGAGGCACGGGGGGTGGAAAGAGAGACCCAGTACTTC. This codes for CASSSVEARGVERETQYF.

This clone was seen more than once but under ten times. The gene calls are TRBV14 and TRBJ2-2; 13 nucleotides align to TRBD2. CDR3 length: 19 residues. Losses at the gene ends were 0 bases for V and 5 bases for J; bases not matched to a gene: 9. From germline, CDR1 is SGHDN and CDR2 FVKESK. Written as DNA, the CDR3 is TGTGCCAGCAGCCAAGAAGGAAGGACTAGCGGGAGTGGAACCGGGGAGCTGTTTTTT. It yields the protein CASSQEGRTSGSGTGELFF.

The rearrangement links TRBV29-1 to TRBJ2-2; 10 bases are shared with TRBD2. The CDR3 totals 20 residues. V was pared by 2 bases and J by 2 bases, with 17 bases of the junction left unmatched. Germline V gene sequence: CDR1 SQVTM, CDR2 ANQGSEA. The CDR3 region has the DNA TGCAGCGTTGAATATCCGGGGGTGGTGGTAGCGGGAGGTAACACCGGGGAGCTGTTTTTT. Residues: CSVEYPGVVVAGGNTGELFF.

V gene TRBV2 combines with J gene TRBJ2-5; TRBD2 aligns across 10 bases. The CDR3 consists of 16 residues. CDR1 SNHLY and CDR2 FYNNEI come from the germline V gene. V lost 6 bases, J lost 2 bases, and 9 bases stayed unmatched. CDR3 sequence reads: CASSLTTSGIQETQYF. DNA for the CDR3: TGTGCCAGCAGCCTTACAACTAGCGGGATTCAAGAGACCCAGTACTTC.

This chain links TRBV6-6 with TRBJ1-4; D gene uncertain. Germline assignment: CDR1 MNHNY and CDR2 SVGAGI (reference sequence). Trimming removed 7 bases at V and 0 bases at J, with 9 bases between. The length of the CDR3 is 14 residues. The DNA of the CDR3 is TGTGCCAGCACTCCCGGGACAACTAATGAAAAACTGTTTTTT. Residues: CASTPGTTNEKLFF.

Turning to this clone: Different DNA sequences within this sample yield the same CDR3. This CDR3 reads CASSAGAGELFF. The CDR3 nucleotides read TGTGCCAGCAGCGCCGGAGCCGGGGAGCTGTTTTTT. J is TRBJ2-2 and V is TRBV9; D is unresolved. Trimming removed 3 bases from V and 6 bases from J, with 6 bases in between. The V gene's germline CDR1 is SGDLS and CDR2 YYNGEE. This CDR3 has 12 residues.